This T cell receptor beta chain was found in a study of PD-L1 blockade in urothelial cancer. The overall study: Once treatment had started, blood was analyzed at 3 weeks (second dose) and again at 6 weeks. The study recovered a median of approximately 150,000 T cells per blood sample. Study-wide results and caveats: It was durable-benefit patients whose tumor-associated blood clones expanded more at 3 weeks. Below-median pretreatment blood TCR clonality predicted better survival.

TCRdb's copy holds only in-frame clones and misses some; the assay was immunoSEQ multiplex PCR. Among 35,000 or so clones listed, about 87% were seen once. Comment on this clone: Its antigen remains unidentified.

This CDR3 spans 15 amino acids. The V gene lost 3 bases and the J gene lost 4 bases, with 13 bases spanning the gap. Germline CDR1 SGHRS, CDR2 YFSETQ. Regarding time point: pretreatment peripheral blood. The sequencing here drew on PBMCs, taken around atezolizumab (anti-PD-L1) treatment. This TCR was sampled from a man in his sixties with urothelial cancer. The V and J genes are TRBV5-1 and TRBJ2-2, with D perhaps matching TRBD2 (6 bases). Written as DNA, the CDR3 is TGCGCCAGCAGCTATATTAGCGGCTCCACCGGGGAGCTGTTTTTT. As protein: CASSYISGSTGELFF.